This T cell receptor beta chain was identified in a study of cytomegalovirus exposure and HLA in healthy donors. V trimming: 3 bases; J trimming: 0 bases; junction bases outside the gene matches: 4. The CDR3 runs 17 residues. Germline CDR1 reads SGHTA; CDR2 reads FQGTGA. Findings of the study overall: Cytomegalovirus-associated TCR beta chains were listed, numbering over 150.

For this clone: Antigen specificity is unknown.

Profiling relied on immunoSEQ multiplex PCR, and the TCRdb table lists in-frame clones only, not all of them. The sample yields hundreds of thousands of clones, less than 85% seen once. Source material: PBMCs. The receptor comes from a young woman in good health and CMV-seronegative. The gene calls are TRBV7-3 and TRBJ2-6; TRBD2 aligns across 8 bases. The CDR3 nucleotides read TGTGCCAGCAGCTTCAGGGCGGGGGGCTCTGGGGCCAACGTCCTGACTTTC. This gives the protein CASSFRAGGSGANVLTF.